The present T cell receptor beta chain was sequenced within a study of blood T cells in healthy people across ages. A note on this clonotype: Its antigen remains unknown.

With a J-beta primer mix and a sample-barcoded 5' primer, a second PCR ran about 7 to 12 cycles. TCRdb independently ran MiXCR on the 5' RACE reads; one entry per CDR3 protein. The profile shows 1.4 million or so distinct CDR3 sequences, 35% to 45% of them singletons. Each donor was a healthy Caucasian individual from Russia, aged roughly 6 to 100. Isolating PBMCs gave at least 6.5 million of these cells per sample. Total RNA was extracted at no less than 6 micrograms per sample. General study points: Long-lived and aged donors differed, with more naive CD4+ cells and higher diversity in the long-lived.

Germline V gene sequence: CDR1 LGHDT, CDR2 YNNKEL (reference sequence). The CDR3 has 16 residues. Germline trimming cut 4 bases from V and 6 bases from J; bases unmatched to any gene: 11. V and J are TRBV3-1 and TRBJ2-3, with TRBD2 matching 9 bases. The clonotype originates from a woman under 30 in good health. What was sequenced was blood. The CDR3, as DNA: TGTGCCAGCAGCCCTGGGAGGGGACTAGCCGCCGATACGCAGTATTTT. Amino acid sequence: CASSPGRGLAADTQYF.